A single sample is the source of the 8 T cell receptor beta chains below, sequenced in a study of T cells in Graves' hyperthyroidism and ophthalmopathy. TCR beta CDR3 regions were amplified from RNA. A set of HTBI primers served as the primers for a first-round RT-PCR of the TCR CDR3. TCRdb passed the multiplex PCR reads through MiXCR, listing each CDR3 protein once. The table records hundreds of thousands of distinct CDR3 sequences, around 38% of them present only once. The sample comprised blood. These receptors were taken from a man aged 18 to 30 with Graves' hyperthyroidism.

The CDR3 sequence is CASSHSQGRRTEAFF. DNA of the CDR3: TGTGCCAGCAGCCACTCACAGGGAAGGCGTACTGAAGCTTTCTTT. The chain is built from TRBV9 and TRBJ1-1; D perhaps matches TRBD1 (6 bases). From germline, CDR1 is SGDLS and CDR2 YYNGEE. The V and J ends lost 4 bases and 5 bases respectively, with 18 bases between them. The CDR3 consists of 15 residues. Full variable domain (outside the CDR3, taken from reference TRBV9 and TRBJ1-1): DSGVTQTPKHLITATGQRVTLRCSPRSGDLSVYWYQQSLDQGLQFLIQYYNGEERAKGNILERFSAQQFPDLHSELNLSSLELGDSALYFCASSHSQGRRTEAFFGQGTRLTVV.

This clonotype has a handful of counts. The rearrangement uses TRBV6-5 and TRBJ1-5; perhaps TRBD1 as D (5 bases). The V end was cut by 4 bases, the J end by 6 bases, with 16 bases between. From germline, CDR1 is MNHEY and CDR2 SVGAGI. There are 15 residues in the CDR3. The CDR3 reads CASSSQSRERQPQHF. The DNA for the CDR3 is TGTGCCAGCAGTTCGCAATCCAGGGAACGTCAGCCCCAGCATTTT.

This chain joins TRBV20-1 and TRBJ2-5, with 8 bases identical to TRBD2. This CDR3 contains 15 residues. Germline-derived CDR1 and CDR2 are DFQATT and SNEGSKA (reference sequence). V was pared by 1 base and J by 0 bases, with 4 bases of the junction left unmatched. CDR3 sequence reads: CSARVAGGHQETQYF. The DNA for the CDR3 is TGCAGTGCTAGAGTGGCGGGGGGCCACCAAGAGACCCAGTACTTC.

This clonotype has only a few counts. This chain links TRBV5-1 with TRBJ1-1; D uncertain. CDR1 is SGHRS and CDR2 is YFSETQ in the germline V gene. Trimming took 0 bases from V and 3 from J, leaving 9 bases between them. There are 14 residues in the CDR3. The CDR3 region has the DNA TGCGCCAGCAGCTTGGGTTTCGTGGACACTGAAGCTTTCTTT. This sequence encodes CASSLGFVDTEAFF.

There are many counts of this clonotype. The chain combines TRBV7-3 with TRBJ2-7, with 7 bases matching TRBD2. The CDR3 sequence is 13 residues long. V dropped 5 bases and J dropped 6; count of bases not matched to a gene: 7. Germline V gene data show CDR1 as SGHTA and CDR2 as FQGTGA. CDR3 amino acids: CASSPVGGAEQYF. The CDR3 DNA reads as TGTGCCAGCAGCCCGGTGGGAGGGGCCGAGCAGTACTTC.

The J gene is TRBJ2-7, the V gene TRBV2; TRBD2 might be the D (5 bases). Trimming shortened V by 8 bases and J by 3 bases, and 17 bases separated the two germline ends. Per germline, CDR1 SNHLY and CDR2 FYNNEI. This CDR3 comprises 14 residues. Written as DNA, the CDR3 is TGTGCCAGCCAGGACTCCGCATATGTCTACGAGCAGTACTTC. Its translation: CASQDSAYVYEQYF.

To note about this clonotype: One junction end does not reproduce the germline sequence, and a read error may be involved. V gene TRBV29-1 combines with J gene TRBJ2-5; TRBD2 is a possible D gene (6 bases). Germline CDR1 and CDR2: SQVTM and ANQGSEA. This CDR3 contains 14 residues. In DNA, the CDR3 is TGCAGCGTAGAAGCGGCTGGCGGGGCGGAGACCCAGTACTTC. It yields the protein CSVEAAGGAETQYF.

J is TRBJ2-5 and V is TRBV29-1; 8 bases map to TRBD2. CDR1 is SQVTM, CDR2 ANQGSEA, per germline. This CDR3 has 13 residues. With V trimmed by 5 bases and J by 5 bases, 7 bases remained unmatched. The CDR3 DNA sequence: TGCAGCGTTATGGGACGGGGGGGGGAGACCCAGTACTTC. It yields the protein CSVMGRGGETQYF.